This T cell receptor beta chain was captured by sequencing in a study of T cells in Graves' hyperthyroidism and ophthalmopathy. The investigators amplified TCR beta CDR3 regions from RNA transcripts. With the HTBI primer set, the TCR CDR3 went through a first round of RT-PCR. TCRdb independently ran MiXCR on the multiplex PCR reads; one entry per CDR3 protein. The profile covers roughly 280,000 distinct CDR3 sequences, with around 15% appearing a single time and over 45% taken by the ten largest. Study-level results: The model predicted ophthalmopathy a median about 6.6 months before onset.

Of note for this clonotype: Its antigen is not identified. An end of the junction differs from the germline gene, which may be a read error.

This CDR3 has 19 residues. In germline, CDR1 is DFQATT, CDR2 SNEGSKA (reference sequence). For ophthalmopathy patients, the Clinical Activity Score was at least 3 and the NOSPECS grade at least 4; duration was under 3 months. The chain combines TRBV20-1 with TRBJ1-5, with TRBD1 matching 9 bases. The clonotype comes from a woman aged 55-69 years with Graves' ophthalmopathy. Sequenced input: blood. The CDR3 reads CGARSGTGISREAGQPQHF. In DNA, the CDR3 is TGCGGTGCTAGATCCGGGACAGGGATAAGCAGGGAGGCTGGACAGCCCCAGCATTTT.